This paragraph covers one T cell receptor (beta chain) sequence. This receptor's antigen is unknown. One junction end disagrees with the germline gene, perhaps due to a read error. This specimen belongs to a study of blood T cell repertoires in COVID-19 (dated by TCRdb to about 2020). Broadly, across the study: The collaborator samples originated in the United States, Italy and Spain and spanned the acute and convalescent phases of COVID-19. The material from the prospective study consisted of cDNA or gDNA derived from T cells, B-cell-depleted T cells, or PBMCs. Deeply sampled blood TCRbeta repertoires from subjects exposed to, actively infected with, or recovered from COVID-19 were included in the dataset. A freely available public database, intended as a resource for researchers studying the immune response to SARS-CoV-2, is where the repertoires were released. The samples were drawn from the first 160 participants of the ongoing ImmuneRACE study and from 1,254 subjects provided by 6 global collaborators. The sample metadata nearly always contained a de-identified subject ID, COVID-19 status, age in years and sex. Where available, HLA class I and class II types were taken from metadata supplied by the sample provider and were not determined by assay-based typing.

TCRbeta CDR3 regions were amplified from genomic DNA by means of the immunoSEQ Assay, a bias-controlled multiplex PCR. The original pipeline was this. The number of nucleated cells in each sample was estimated from the amplification of reference gene primers within the assay. To quantify the absolute abundance of each unique TCRbeta CDR3 rearrangement, sequence reads were collapsed and filtered. Productive Simpson clonality was computed per sample as the square root of Simpson's diversity index over productive rearrangements. TCRdb took this table from immuneACCESS and kept in-frame rearrangements with V and J called. Such tables lack part of the clones; where checked against another copy, unresolved V genes explain under half of the gap, and the rest is unexplained. D and trimming come from the DNA, and the V and J calls and clone size come from that table. This sample is represented by more than 85,000 clones; roughly 82% of them were singletons. 18% of the sample comes from the top ten.

Collaborating institutions collected whole blood in K2EDTA tubes following their own protocols. For TCRbeta analysis, collaborators shipped samples as frozen whole blood, isolated PBMCs, or DNA extracted from either of those sample types. Its CDR3 holds 15 amino acids, cysteine through phenylalanine. CDR3 DNA is the only sequence kept; it has 45 bases, read in frame from the first base. In the germline V gene (reference sequence), CDR1 corresponds to SSHAT and CDR2 to FNYEAQ. Overall study outcomes, separate from this receptor: The amount of clinical and demographic metadata varied by source and participant and was provided uncurated.

The chain is made from TRBV7-7 and TRBJ2-5; 13 middle bases align to TRBD2. The sample was peripheral blood. The sequence came from an elderly man with acute or convalescent COVID-19. The CDR3 here reads CASSPGTSGTETQYF. The DNA is TGTGCTAGCAGCCCCGGGACTAGCGGGACTGAGACCCAGTACTTC.